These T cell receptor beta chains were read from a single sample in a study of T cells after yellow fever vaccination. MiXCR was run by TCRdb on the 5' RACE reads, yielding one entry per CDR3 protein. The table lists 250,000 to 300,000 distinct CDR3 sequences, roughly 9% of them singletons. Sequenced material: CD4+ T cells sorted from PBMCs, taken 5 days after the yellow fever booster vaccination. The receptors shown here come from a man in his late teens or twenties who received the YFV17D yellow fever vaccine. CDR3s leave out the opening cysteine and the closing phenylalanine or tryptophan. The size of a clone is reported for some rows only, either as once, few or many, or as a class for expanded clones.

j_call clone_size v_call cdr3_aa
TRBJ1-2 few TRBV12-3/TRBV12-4 ASSLSRPGPGYT
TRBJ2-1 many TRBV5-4 ASSPSGGLHNEQF
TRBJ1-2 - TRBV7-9 ASSLELGYT
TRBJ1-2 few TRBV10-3 AISDWEVRGYT
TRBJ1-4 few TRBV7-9 ASSLTGNPNEKLF
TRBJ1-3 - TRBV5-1 ASSLGPGQKRNTIY
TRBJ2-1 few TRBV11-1 ASSPRLAGGEQF
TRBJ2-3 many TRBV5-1 ASSLDGNPTDTQY
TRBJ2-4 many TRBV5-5 ASSLDPRGAKNIQY
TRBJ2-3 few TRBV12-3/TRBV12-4 ASFSGTPADTQY
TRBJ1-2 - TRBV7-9 ASSLVRNGYT
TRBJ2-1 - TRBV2 ASNTVAGESEQF
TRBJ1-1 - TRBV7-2 ASSLSPAVNTEAF
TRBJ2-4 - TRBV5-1 ASSFMERGNIQY
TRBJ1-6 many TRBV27 ASSSRGSSYNSPLH
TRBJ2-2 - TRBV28 ASRGLASAGELF